Below, 16 T cell receptor beta chains from the same sample are listed, as sequenced in a study of identical twins (dated by TCRdb to 2016 to 2017). Library method: 5' RACE. TCRdb shows the sequencer as Illumina HiSeq 2000. TCRdb took the public reads, trimmed them with fastp at Q25, ran MiXCR for clone calling and kept in-frame beta chains. Each CDR3 protein appears once, grouped with its most common genes and DNA. The sample table shows approximately 630,000 distinct CDR3 sequences, and around 7.4% are seen once. The ten largest make up 1.5% to 2% of the sample. This same sample was also part of a study on yellow fever vaccine responses in identical twins.

Sequences were obtained from PBMCs. Receptors originate from a woman aged 18-29 years in good health.

This clonotype was detected ten times or more. The chain couples TRBV2 to TRBJ1-2; 10 positions match TRBD1. The CDR3 has 17 amino acids. CDR1 and CDR2 from the germline V gene are SNHLY and FYNNEI. After removal of 7 bases from V and 4 bases from J, the junction contained 15 bases not matched to a gene. The CDR3 loop reads CASNRPGTGDNPYGYTF. As DNA, the CDR3 is TGTGCCAGCAACCGTCCCGGGACAGGGGACAATCCCTATGGCTACACCTTC.

This clonotype turned up a few times. The rearrangement uses TRBV20-1 and TRBJ1-2; D gene ambiguous. Germline loops: CDR1 DFQATT, CDR2 SNEGSKA (reference sequence). This CDR3 region has 12 residues. V shed 2 bases and J shed 0 bases, with 4 bases lying between them. The CDR3 region is CSARPPNYGYTF. CDR3 bases: TGCAGTGCTAGACCCCCTAACTATGGCTACACCTTC.

Ten or more counts support this clonotype. V usage is TRBV20-1 and J usage is TRBJ1-4; possibly TRBD1 for D (6 bases). This CDR3 is built from 14 residues. Trimming left V 3 bases short and J 7 bases short, with 15 bases between. Per the germline V gene, CDR1 is DFQATT and CDR2 is SNEGSKA (reference sequence). The CDR3 region has the DNA TGCAGTGCTAGTTTGTACAGGGACGGTGAAAAACTGTTTTTT. Protein sequence: CSASLYRDGEKLFF.

This CDR3 is CASSASGRAVGEQYF. In nucleotides, the CDR3 is TGTGCCAGCAGCGCTAGCGGGAGGGCCGTTGGCGAGCAGTACTTC. The chain combines TRBV25-1 with TRBJ2-7; TRBD2 matches 12 bases. Unmatched junction bases numbered 9, after V lost 6 bases and J lost 6 bases. CDR1 is MGHDK and CDR2 is SYGVNS in the germline V gene. The CDR3 is made up of 15 amino acids.

The chain joins TRBV27 to TRBJ2-6; the match to TRBD1 covers 7 bases. Looked up from germline, CDR1 is MNHEY and CDR2 is SMNVEV (reference sequence). The CDR3 covers 17 residues. V lost 4 bases and J lost 0; bases outside the gene matches: 6. CDR3: CASSSNRQGSGANVLTF. CDR3 nucleotides: TGTGCCAGCAGTTCCAACCGACAGGGCTCTGGGGCCAACGTCCTGACTTTC.

In its sample, this clonotype was seen many times. This chain connects TRBV6-1 to TRBJ2-2, with D perhaps TRBD2 (6 bases). Trimming stripped 6 bases from V and 6 bases from J, with 14 bases between. The CDR3 is 14 amino acids. Germline CDR1 MNHNS, CDR2 SASEGT. CDR3 region: CASRVAERAGELFF. Written as DNA, the CDR3 is TGTGCCAGCAGGGTAGCGGAACGGGCCGGGGAGCTGTTTTTT.

The sample holds many counts of this clonotype. The chain carries TRBV5-1 and TRBJ1-4, with TRBD1 matching over 7 bases. V lost 4 bases, J lost 4 bases, and 10 bases stayed unmatched. The CDR3 sequence is 16 residues long. Germline loops: CDR1 SGHRS, CDR2 YFSETQ. The CDR3 sequence: CASSAGGGLSNEKLFF. CDR3 DNA sequence: TGCGCCAGCAGCGCCGGAGGGGGCCTCAGTAATGAAAAACTGTTTTTT. Looking up the rest from reference TRBV5-1 and TRBJ1-4 gives the full variable domain: KAGVTQTPRYLIKTRGQQVTLSCSPISGHRSVSWYQQTPGQGLQFLFEYFSETQRNKGNFPGRFSGRQFSNSRSEMNVSTLELGDSALYLCASSAGGGLSNEKLFFGSGTQLSVL.

In this sample, this clonotype turned up a few times. The rearrangement uses TRBV7-6 and TRBJ2-5; D is undetermined. The CDR3 length is 14 residues. V was cut by 2 bases and J by 2 bases, with 9 bases left in between. Germline CDR1 reads SGHVS; CDR2 reads FNYEAQ. The CDR3 DNA is TGTGCCAGCAGCTTAATGCAGAAACAAGAGACCCAGTACTTC. Translated, it gives CASSLMQKQETQYF.

This clonotype occurred many times. The V gene is TRBV6-1, the J gene TRBJ1-1; TRBD1 agrees at 10 bases. Unmatched junction bases numbered 4, after V lost 5 bases and J lost 4 bases. The CDR3 has 14 amino acids. Germline-derived CDR1 and CDR2 are MNHNS and SASEGT. CDR3 in DNA: TGTGCCAGCAGTATCCGGGACAGGGGCACTGAAGCTTTCTTT. It translates to CASSIRDRGTEAFF.

The chain joins TRBV20-1 to TRBJ2-7, with TRBD2 matching over 8 bases. The CDR3 has 16 amino acids. V was pared by 0 bases and J by 3 bases, with 10 bases of the junction left unmatched. Per the germline V gene, CDR1 is DFQATT and CDR2 is SNEGSKA (reference sequence). The CDR3 DNA reads as TGCAGTGCTAGAGATCTTCTCTTTAGCGGGAACTACGAGCAGTACTTC. Its translation: CSARDLLFSGNYEQYF.

This clonotype was detected only a few times. This chain connects TRBV3-1 to TRBJ2-1, with 7 bases lining up with TRBD2. The CDR3 loop spans 16 amino acids. Germline V gene lookup returns CDR1 LGHDT and CDR2 YNNKEL (reference sequence). V lost 0 bases, J lost 4 bases, and 6 bases stayed unmatched. The CDR3 DNA reads as TGTGCCAGCAGCCAAGATAGACTAGCAGTTTACAATGAGCAGTTCTTC. As protein: CASSQDRLAVYNEQFF.

This clonotype showed up many times. The rearrangement links TRBV7-8 to TRBJ2-7; D remains ambiguous. Germline V lookup: CDR1 SGHVS, CDR2 FQNEAQ. V gave up 2 bases and J gave up 0 bases, with 5 bases separating them. The CDR3 length is 13 residues. CDR3 nucleotides: TGTGCCAGCAGCTTAACACTCTCCTACGAGCAGTACTTC. Protein product: CASSLTLSYEQYF. Together with reference TRBV7-8 and TRBJ2-7, the CDR3 gives the full variable domain: GAGVSQSPRYKVAKRGQDVALRCDPISGHVSLFWYQQALGQGPEFLTYFQNEAQLDKSGLPSDRFFAERPEGSVSTLKIQRTQQEDSAVYLCASSLTLSYEQYFGPGTRLTVT.

This clonotype was counted between two and nine times. The J gene is TRBJ2-3, the V gene TRBV3-1; the match to TRBD2 covers 7 bases. Germline trimming cut 6 bases from V and 8 bases from J; bases unmatched to any gene: 11. This CDR3 is built from 14 residues. Per the germline V gene, CDR1 is LGHDT and CDR2 is YNNKEL (reference sequence). CDR3 sequence: CASSQRAGSITQYF. The CDR3 nucleotides are TGTGCCAGCAGTCAGAGAGCGGGAAGTATTACGCAGTATTTT.

The chain employs TRBV12-3 or TRBV12-4 and TRBJ2-1, with 11 bases matching TRBD2. V shed 7 bases and J 7 bases; nucleotides not matched to a gene: 12. The CDR3 extends over 16 amino acids. The DNA of the CDR3 is TGTGCCAGCACCCCCATGGGGACTAGCGGCTCTAATGAGCAGTTCTTC. Residues: CASTPMGTSGSNEQFF.

This clonotype was seen repeatedly, ten times or more. The gene calls are TRBV12-3 or TRBV12-4 and TRBJ1-4, with D maybe TRBD1 (5 bases). V gave up 6 bases and J gave up 8 bases, with 19 bases separating them. CDR3 length: 15 amino acids. The chain's CDR3 is CASSPRGTYREKLFF. CDR3 nucleotides: TGTGCCAGCAGCCCTAGAGGGACGTACCGGGAAAAACTGTTTTTT.

At least ten counts were recorded for this clonotype. This chain joins TRBV24-1 and TRBJ2-3; the D is unclear. With 2 bases removed from V and 4 bases from J, the gap between germline ends came to 3 bases. The CDR3 extends over 12 amino acids. Germline CDR1 is KGHDR and CDR2 is SFDVKD. CDR3 protein: CATSDYPDTQYF. CDR3 DNA sequence: TGTGCCACCAGTGATTACCCAGATACGCAGTATTTT.